These 8 T cell receptor beta chains originate from one sample sequenced in a study of vaccination and CD4 T cells after COVID-19. Cultured CD4+ T-cell DNA underwent Oncomine TCR Beta short-read sequencing. TCRdb reprocessed the PCR reads with MiXCR, giving one entry per CDR3 protein. The data contain roughly 8,000 distinct CDR3 sequences, approximately 51% of them singletons. Sample treatment: approximately nine-day PBMC culture with coronavirus spike peptide pools or control peptides (ViraFEST assay). Samples of CD4+ T cells were obtained from the unexposed donor before the COVID-19 pandemic (2011-2018). The antigens for these receptors are not known. The sequenced sample was CD4+ T cells from blood, cultured in vitro. The receptor source for this set is a human donor in good health.

This chain connects TRBV30 to TRBJ1-6; perhaps TRBD1 as D (6 bases). CDR1 GTSNPN and CDR2 SVGIG come from the germline V gene (reference sequence). The CDR3 contains 13 residues. The V end lost 5 bases, the J end lost 3 bases, and 8 bases lay between the germline ends. CDR3 sequence: CAWAGHYNSPLHF. The CDR3 bases are TGTGCCTGGGCGGGACACTATAATTCACCCCTCCACTTT.

This clonotype was seen only a few times. The chain links TRBV7-9 to TRBJ1-1; D may be TRBD1 (5 bases). The CDR3 length is 13 residues. Germline V CDR1 and CDR2: SEHNR, FQNEAQ (reference sequence). V shed 5 bases and J shed 3 bases, with 10 bases lying between them. The CDR3 DNA reads TGTGCCAGCAGCCCGACAGAAGACACTGAAGCTTTCTTT. This gives the protein CASSPTEDTEAFF.

V usage is TRBV2 and J usage is TRBJ1-2; D not certain. V shed 7 bases and J shed 8 bases, with 14 bases lying between them. The CDR3 totals 12 residues. Germline V CDR1 and CDR2: SNHLY, FYNNEI. CDR3 coding DNA: TGTGCCAGCAAGAGGGAGGGTTGGGGCTACACCTTC. Translation gives CASKREGWGYTF. Looking up the rest from reference TRBV2 and TRBJ1-2 gives the full variable domain: EPEVTQTPSHQVTQMGQEVILRCVPISNHLYFYWYRQILGQKVEFLVSFYNNEISEKSEIFDDQFSVERPDGSNFTLKIRSTKLEDSAMYFCASKREGWGYTFGSGTRLTVV.

The V gene is TRBV20-1, the J gene TRBJ1-1; 9 bases are shared with TRBD1. Germline CDR1 is DFQATT and CDR2 is SNEGSKA (reference sequence). The CDR3 contains 13 residues. Trimming removed 5 bases from V and 3 bases from J; junction bases left unmatched: 4. The CDR3 DNA sequence: TGCAGTGCTCGGGACAGGGAAGACACTGAAGCTTTCTTT. Translated: CSARDREDTEAFF.

The chain links TRBV5-1 to TRBJ1-1, with D unclear. From germline, CDR1 is SGHRS and CDR2 YFSETQ. V was clipped by 0 bases and J by 7 bases, with 10 bases between them. CDR3 length: 13 residues. The CDR3 loop is CASSLATTLEAFF. CDR3 sequence (DNA): TGCGCCAGCAGCTTGGCCACGACCCTTGAAGCTTTCTTT.

The V call is TRBV6-1, the J call TRBJ1-2; tentative D call: TRBD1 (6 bases). The germline gives CDR1 MNHNS, CDR2 SASEGT. CDR3 length: 14 residues. Trimming took off 6 bases at V and 1 base at J, with 12 bases between the two ends. In DNA, the CDR3 is TGTGCCAGCAGAACAGGGTGGAATAACTATGGCTACACCTTC. It is translated as CASRTGWNNYGYTF.

This sequence joins TRBV11-2 and TRBJ1-5, with D unresolved. V shed 5 bases and J shed 4 bases, with 9 bases lying between them. From germline, CDR1 is SGHAT and CDR2 FQNNGV. The CDR3 is made up of 13 amino acids. CDR3 nucleotides: TGTGCCAGCAGCATGACGGATAATCAGCCCCAGCATTTT. This gives the protein CASSMTDNQPQHF.

This clonotype ranks as medium-sized. The rearrangement uses TRBV7-2 and TRBJ1-1; 8 bases fit TRBD1. This CDR3 has 17 amino acids. From germline, CDR1 is SGHTA and CDR2 FQGNSA. With 6 bases clipped from V and 1 base from J, the junction kept 13 bases outside the gene matches. The CDR3 nucleotides read TGTGCCAGCAGACTCGACCGGGACAGGATTACGAACACTGAAGCTTTCTTT. Encoded protein: CASRLDRDRITNTEAFF.